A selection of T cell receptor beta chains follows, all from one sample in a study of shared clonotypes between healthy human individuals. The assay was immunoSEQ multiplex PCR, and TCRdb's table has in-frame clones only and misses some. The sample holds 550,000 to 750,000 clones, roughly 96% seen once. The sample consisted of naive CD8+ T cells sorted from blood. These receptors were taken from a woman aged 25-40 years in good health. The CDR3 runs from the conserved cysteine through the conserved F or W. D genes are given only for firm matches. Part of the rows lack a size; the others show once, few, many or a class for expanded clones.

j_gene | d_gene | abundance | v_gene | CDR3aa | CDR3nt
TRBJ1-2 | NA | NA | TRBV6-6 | CASSTQANYGYTF | TGTGCCAGCAGTACTCAGGCGAACTATGGCTACACCTTC
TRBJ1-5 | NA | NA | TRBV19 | CASSIVQDQPQHF | TGTGCCAGTAGTATTGTCCAGGATCAGCCCCAGCATTTT
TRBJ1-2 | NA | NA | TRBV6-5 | CASSYFQFGAGGYTF | TGTGCCAGCAGTTACTTTCAATTCGGGGCTGGAGGCTACACCTTC
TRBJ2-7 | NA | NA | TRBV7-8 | CASSLWTASSYEQYF | TGTGCCAGCAGCTTGTGGACAGCGAGCTCCTACGAGCAGTACTTC
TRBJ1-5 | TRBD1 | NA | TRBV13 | CASSSTATGGVDQPQHF | TGTGCCAGCAGCTCCACCGCGACAGGGGGGGTCGATCAGCCCCAGCATTTT
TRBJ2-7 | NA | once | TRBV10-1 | CASGRSGSYEQYF | TGCGCCAGCGGGCGATCCGGCTCCTACGAGCAGTACTTC
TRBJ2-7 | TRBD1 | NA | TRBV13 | CASSLTGTGDPPAYEQYF | TGTGCCAGCAGCTTAACCGGGACAGGGGATCCACCCGCCTACGAGCAGTACTTC
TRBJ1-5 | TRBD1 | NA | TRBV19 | CASSRDRVSNQPQHF | TGTGCCAGTAGTAGGGACAGGGTTAGCAATCAGCCCCAGCATTTT
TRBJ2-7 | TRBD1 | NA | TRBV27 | CASSLIGTVSYEQYF | TGTGCCAGCAGTTTGATCGGGACAGTCTCCTACGAGCAGTACTTC
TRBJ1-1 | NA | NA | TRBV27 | CASSPAGVGGTEAFF | TGTGCCAGCAGTCCCGCCGGGGTTGGAGGCACTGAAGCTTTCTTT
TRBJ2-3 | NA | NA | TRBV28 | CASSFSGSADTQYF | TGTGCCAGCAGTTTCTCGGGGTCCGCAGATACGCAGTATTTT
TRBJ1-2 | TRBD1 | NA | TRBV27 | CASSLAGTDAFGYTF | TGTGCCAGCAGTTTAGCAGGGACAGATGCCTTCGGCTACACCTTC
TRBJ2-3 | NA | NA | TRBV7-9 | CASSLWGGESTDTQYF | TGTGCCAGCAGCCTCTGGGGCGGGGAGAGCACAGATACGCAGTATTTT
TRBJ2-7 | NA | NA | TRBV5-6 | CASSPRDSFPYEQYF | TGTGCCAGCAGCCCCCGGGACTCGTTCCCCTACGAGCAGTACTTC
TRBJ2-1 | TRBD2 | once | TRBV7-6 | CASSLTGLARNEQFF | TGTGCCAGCAGCTTGACGGGACTAGCACGAAATGAGCAGTTCTTC
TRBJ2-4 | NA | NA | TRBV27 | CASSSGTYLAKNIQYF | TGTGCCAGCAGCTCCGGGACATACTTAGCCAAAAACATTCAGTACTTC